The 32 T cell receptor beta chains in this list originate from one sample, sequenced in a study of blood T cell repertoires in COVID-19. This table comes from immunoSEQ multiplex PCR, and its TCRdb copy is limited to in-frame clones, with some not included. The sample includes 120,000 to 150,000 clones, approximately 87% of them seen just once. Sample: peripheral blood. These receptors all stem from a woman aged 50 to 60 with active or convalescent COVID-19.

With respect to this clone: Other DNA sequences within the sample encode an identical CDR3. The chain employs TRBV28 and TRBJ1-5; 8 bases agree with TRBD1. With V trimmed by 5 bases and J by 6 bases, 3 bases remained unmatched. CDR1 is MDHEN and CDR2 is SYDVKM in the germline V gene. The CDR3 covers 13 residues. The CDR3 nucleotides are TGTGCCAGCAGTAACAGGGGGAGTCAGCCCCAGCATTTT. Its protein is CASSNRGSQPQHF.

J is TRBJ1-4 and V is TRBV30, with no clear D. This CDR3 comprises 17 residues. The germline V and J ends were trimmed by 0 bases and 0 bases, with 14 bases remaining between them. Looked up from germline, CDR1 is GTSNPN and CDR2 is SVGIG (reference sequence). The CDR3 spells CAWSVSATGSTNEKLFF. DNA of the CDR3: TGTGCCTGGAGTGTCTCCGCTACGGGGTCAACTAATGAAAAACTGTTTTTT.

The V and J genes are TRBV7-3 and TRBJ1-1; D may be TRBD1 (5 bases). Germline CDR1 and CDR2: SGHTA and FQGTGA. The CDR3 contains 13 residues. V was shortened by 5 bases and J by 1 base, with 8 bases between the two germline ends. The CDR3 sequence is CASSTDKNTEAFF. For the CDR3, the DNA is TGTGCCAGCAGCACGGACAAGAACACTGAAGCTTTCTTT.

The rearrangement joins TRBV5-1 to TRBJ2-7, with 7 positions matching TRBD1. V shed 5 bases, J shed 5 bases, and the junction held 13 bases outside the gene matches. The CDR3 spans 15 residues. Germline lookup yields CDR1 SGHRS and CDR2 YFSETQ. The CDR3 DNA reads TGCGCCAGCAGGCCTAGGGACAGCCTGGAGAACGAGCAGTACTTC. Residues: CASRPRDSLENEQYF. Together with reference TRBV5-1 and TRBJ2-7, the CDR3 gives the full variable domain: KAGVTQTPRYLIKTRGQQVTLSCSPISGHRSVSWYQQTPGQGLQFLFEYFSETQRNKGNFPGRFSGRQFSNSRSEMNVSTLELGDSALYLCASRPRDSLENEQYFGPGTRLTVT.

The V call is TRBV10-2, the J call TRBJ2-1; D gene unclear. The germline gives CDR1 WSHSY, CDR2 SAAADI. CDR3 length equals 15 residues. V dropped 4 bases and J dropped 6 bases, with 16 bases sitting between them. CDR3: CASSGVNLVINEQFF. CDR3 nucleotides: TGCGCCAGCAGTGGAGTTAACCTCGTCATCAATGAGCAGTTCTTC.

The chain couples TRBV5-1 to TRBJ1-1, with unresolved D. The V end lost 2 bases, the J end lost 0 bases, and 8 bases lay between the germline ends. Germline V gives CDR1 SGHRS, CDR2 YFSETQ. This CDR3 region has 14 residues. CDR3 in amino acids: CASSLRELNTEAFF. CDR3 in DNA: TGCGCCAGCAGCTTAAGGGAGTTGAACACTGAAGCTTTCTTT.

The V and J genes are TRBV23-1 and TRBJ1-2, with TRBD1 matching 12 bases. TRBV23-1 is an ORF; its function is uncertain. The trim removed 8 bases at V and 7 bases at J, leaving 17 bases unmatched. The CDR3 sequence is 17 residues long. In DNA, the CDR3 is TGCGCCAGCCTCTCAAATGATGGGGACAGGGGGCAAGGTGGCTACACCTTC. This codes for CASLSNDGDRGQGGYTF.

The rearrangement uses TRBV7-2 and TRBJ1-4; 7 nucleotides agree with TRBD1. CDR1 is SGHTA, CDR2 FQGNSA, per germline. The trim removed 5 bases at V and 4 bases at J, leaving 4 bases unmatched. CDR3 length: 14 residues. CDR3 sequence (DNA): TGTGCCAGCAGCGTGACAGGGATTAATGAAAAACTGTTTTTT. As protein: CASSVTGINEKLFF. The full variable domain, with the rest looked up from reference TRBV7-2 and TRBJ1-4, is GAGVSQSPSNKVTEKGKDVELRCDPISGHTALYWYRQSLGQGLEFLIYFQGNSAPDKSGLPSDRFSAERTGGSVSTLTIQRTQQEDSAVYLCASSVTGINEKLFFGSGTQLSVL.

This chain links TRBV7-9 with TRBJ1-1, with D unclear. The CDR3 contains 15 residues. Deletions cut 1 base from V and 4 bases from J, with 13 bases between. CDR1 SEHNR and CDR2 FQNEAQ come from the germline V gene (reference sequence). The CDR3 loop reads CASSLVEGRATEAFF. The CDR3, as DNA: TGTGCCAGCAGCTTAGTGGAGGGAAGGGCCACTGAAGCTTTCTTT.

The gene calls are TRBV27 and TRBJ2-7, with D perhaps TRBD1 (5 bases). Germline CDR1 is MNHEY and CDR2 is SMNVEV (reference sequence). The CDR3 is made up of 13 amino acids. Trimming pared 6 bases from V and 2 bases from J, leaving 11 bases between. The CDR3 is CASSHTGAYEQYF. In DNA, the CDR3 is TGTGCCAGCAGCCACACAGGAGCCTACGAGCAGTACTTC.

This chain connects TRBV9 to TRBJ1-2, with 9 bases that match TRBD1. The CDR3 is 14 residues long. Germline V gene sequence: CDR1 SGDLS, CDR2 YYNGEE. With V trimmed by 5 bases and J by 4 bases, 6 bases remained unmatched. This CDR3 is CASRATGGAYGYTF. CDR3 bases: TGTGCCAGCAGAGCAACAGGGGGCGCCTATGGCTACACCTTC.

The chain combines TRBV10-3 with TRBJ2-1; no reliable D call. Trimming removed 3 bases from V and 7 bases from J, with 7 bases in between. Germline V CDR1 and CDR2: ENHRY, SYGVKD. This CDR3 is built from 12 residues. The DNA of the CDR3 is TGTGCCATCAGTGACCAACTTAATGAGCAGTTCTTC. It yields the protein CAISDQLNEQFF.

In the case of this clone: One junction end disagrees with the germline gene, perhaps due to a read error. The chain employs TRBV10-2 and TRBJ1-5; 7 nucleotides match TRBD1. Germline V gene lookup returns CDR1 WSHSY and CDR2 SAAADI. There are 14 residues in the CDR3. DNA of the CDR3: TGCGCCAGCAGTGATGCCCCAGGGGGACAGCCCCCGCATTTT. Encoded protein: CASSDAPGGQPPHF.

This clone was recorded only once. J is TRBJ1-1 and V is TRBV15; 9 nucleotides line up with TRBD1. The V gene's germline CDR1 is LNHNV and CDR2 YYDKDF (reference sequence). The V gene end was trimmed by 2 bases and the J gene end by 5 bases; junction bases not matched to a gene: 15. This CDR3 is 18 amino acids long. CDR3 coding DNA: TGTGCCACCAGCAGATTTTCCCTTGACAGGGGGGTCCGGACTGAAGCTTTCTTT. Encoded protein: CATSRFSLDRGVRTEAFF.

This clone was seen just once. This chain uses TRBV4-1 with TRBJ2-4, with TRBD2 identical over 7 bases. Germline lookup yields CDR1 MGHRA and CDR2 YSYEKL. Trimming at V came to 1 base and at J to 0 bases, leaving 3 bases not matched to a gene. CDR3 length: 16 residues. This chain's CDR3 is CASSQGEGLAKNIQYF. DNA for the CDR3: TGCGCCAGCAGCCAAGGGGAGGGCCTAGCCAAAAACATTCAGTACTTC.

V usage is TRBV9 and J usage is TRBJ1-6; the D gene is possibly TRBD1 (6 bases). This CDR3 region has 16 residues. V was cut by 3 bases and J by 10 bases, with 20 bases left in between. CDR1 and CDR2 (germline): SGDLS, YYNGEE. CDR3 protein: CASSAKGTSVGSPLHF. In nucleotides, the CDR3 is TGTGCCAGCAGCGCGAAGGGGACATCGGTGGGATCACCCCTCCACTTT.

This chain uses TRBV19 with TRBJ2-4; TRBD2 aligns across 7 bases. The CDR3 consists of 14 residues. CDR1 and CDR2 (germline): LNHDA, SQIVND (reference sequence). V lost 7 bases to trimming and J lost 8 bases; unmatched junction nucleotides: 11. This CDR3 reads CASTPGRVHDIQYF. In DNA form, the CDR3 reads TGTGCCAGTACCCCGGGGAGGGTTCACGACATTCAGTACTTC.

The chain recombines TRBV2 with TRBJ2-1; TRBD2 matches 8 bases. The junction had 10 bases not matched to a gene; V was cut back by 11 bases and J by 4 bases. The germline V gene has CDR1 SNHLY and CDR2 FYNNEI. CDR3 length equals 14 residues. The CDR3 reads CACRIAGIYNEQFF. The DNA for the CDR3 is TGTGCCTGCCGTATAGCGGGGATTTACAATGAGCAGTTCTTC. Filled out from reference TRBV2 and TRBJ2-1, the complete variable domain reads EPEVTQTPSHQVTQMGQEVILRCVPISNHLYFYWYRQILGQKVEFLVSFYNNEISEKSEIFDDQFSVERPDGSNFTLKIRSTKLEDSAMYFCACRIAGIYNEQFFGPGTRLTVL.

This clone has only one observation. The chain joins TRBV7-9 to TRBJ1-2; maybe TRBD1 (6 bases). CDR1 and CDR2 (germline): SEHNR, FQNEAQ (reference sequence). V lost 1 base to trimming and J lost 2 bases, with 17 bases between them. The CDR3 contains 17 residues. CDR3 amino acids: CASSLVQGMRVNYGYTF. The DNA of the CDR3 is TGTGCCAGCAGCTTAGTCCAGGGGATGAGGGTAAACTATGGCTACACCTTC.

The chain carries TRBV29-1 and TRBJ1-1, with D uncertain. Germline assignment: CDR1 SQVTM and CDR2 ANQGSEA. The CDR3 has 14 residues. Deletions cut 7 bases from V and 2 bases from J, with 17 bases between. The CDR3 loop is CSDPTPLLNTEAFF. CDR3 bases: TGCAGCGACCCCACCCCTTTACTCAACACTGAAGCTTTCTTT.

The chain carries TRBV6-2 or TRBV6-3 and TRBJ1-4, with TRBD1 matching over 11 bases. The CDR3 totals 18 residues. V trimming: 2 bases; J trimming: 5 bases; junction bases outside the gene matches: 10. CDR1 and CDR2 (germline): MNHEY, SVGEGT. In DNA form, the CDR3 reads TGTGCCAGCAGTTACCACATTGCGCGGGACAGGGGGAATGAAAAACTGTTTTTT. This gives the protein CASSYHIARDRGNEKLFF.

A few counts support this clone. CDR3 bases: TGCGCCAGCAGCTTGGACAGAATCTATGGCTACACCTTC. This codes for CASSLDRIYGYTF. This rearrangement joins TRBV5-1 to TRBJ1-2; no reliable D call. The germline CDR1 and CDR2 sequences are SGHRS and YFSETQ. The CDR3 contains 13 residues. Deletions cut 0 bases from V and 4 bases from J, with 7 bases between.

This clone came up a few times. The chain combines TRBV6-2 or TRBV6-3 with TRBJ2-7, with 8 bases matching TRBD1. Germline V lookup: CDR1 MNHEY, CDR2 SVGEGT. This CDR3 has 16 amino acids. V dropped 1 base and J dropped 3; count of bases not matched to a gene: 8. CDR3 loop: CASSYLMDRVDYEQYF. Written as DNA, the CDR3 is TGTGCCAGCAGTTACTTGATGGACAGGGTGGACTACGAGCAGTACTTC.

The chain carries TRBV3-1 (or the pseudogene TRBV3-2) and TRBJ1-5; no firm D call. Germline CDR1 LGHDT, CDR2 YNNKEL (reference sequence). V was pared by 4 bases and J by 3 bases, with 10 bases between. The CDR3 loop spans 14 amino acids. CDR3 DNA sequence: TGTGCCAGCAGCCCCTTCCTTAACAATCAGCCCCAGCATTTT. Its protein product is CASSPFLNNQPQHF.

The V and J genes are TRBV4-3 and TRBJ2-3; 8 bases match TRBD2. V lost 3 bases, J lost 4 bases, and 18 bases stayed unmatched. The germline V gene has CDR1 LGHNA and CDR2 YSLEER. CDR3 size: 19 residues. The CDR3 DNA reads as TGCGCCAGCAGCCATGTCACCCCCCAGCGGGAGAGTAGGGCAGATACGCAGTATTTT. Translated, it gives CASSHVTPQRESRADTQYF.

The V gene is TRBV28, the J gene TRBJ2-7, with D uncertain. The germline V gene encodes CDR1 MDHEN and CDR2 SYDVKM. There are 12 residues in the CDR3. With 3 bases removed from V and 5 bases from J, the gap between germline ends came to 8 bases. This chain's CDR3 is CASSFRLDEQYF. In DNA, the CDR3 is TGTGCCAGCAGTTTCAGGCTTGACGAGCAGTACTTC.

The chain couples TRBV9 to TRBJ2-7; TRBD2 aligns across 8 bases. This CDR3 is 16 amino acids long. V lost 3 bases and J lost 1; bases outside the gene matches: 9. Looked up from germline, CDR1 is SGDLS and CDR2 is YYNGEE. The CDR3 sequence is CASSATAGTRSYEQYF. CDR3 DNA: TGTGCCAGCAGCGCCACTGCCGGGACTAGATCCTACGAGCAGTACTTC.

In this sample, this clone turned up a few times. The chain couples TRBV11-2 to TRBJ1-3, with D possibly TRBD1 on 6 matching bases. V was shortened by 4 bases and J by 2 bases, with 9 bases between the two germline ends. This CDR3 spans 14 amino acids. CDR1 is SGHAT and CDR2 is FQNNGV in the germline V gene. CDR3 DNA: TGTGCCAGCAGCTCCTGGACAGCTGGAAACACCATATATTTT. Its protein product is CASSSWTAGNTIYF.

The rearrangement joins TRBV4-1 to TRBJ2-3; 10 bases fit TRBD2. CDR1 is MGHRA, CDR2 YSYEKL, per germline. The length of the CDR3 is 17 residues. Unmatched junction bases numbered 5, after V lost 1 base and J lost 1 base. CDR3 DNA sequence: TGCGCCAGCAGCCAAGCACCGAGCGGGAGGGGCACAGATACGCAGTATTTT. It translates to CASSQAPSGRGTDTQYF.

The chain uses TRBV28 and TRBJ1-2, with TRBD1 identical over 10 bases. CDR3 length: 14 amino acids. With V trimmed by 4 bases and J by 8 bases, 7 bases remained unmatched. Germline V gives CDR1 MDHEN, CDR2 SYDVKM. The CDR3 reads CASSSGTGVRGYTF. CDR3 bases: TGTGCCAGCAGTTCCGGGACAGGGGTTCGCGGCTACACCTTC.

This clone occurred a few times. The chain couples TRBV19 to TRBJ1-1, with 7 bases lining up with TRBD1. The CDR3 covers 12 residues. V lost 4 bases, J lost 11 bases, and 7 bases stayed unmatched. Germline lookup yields CDR1 LNHDA and CDR2 SQIVND (reference sequence). CDR3 in amino acids: CASSTQGFVAFF. The CDR3 region has the DNA TGTGCCAGTAGTACACAGGGGTTCGTTGCTTTCTTT.

The chain combines TRBV2 with TRBJ2-7; no clear D. Trimming shortened V by 5 bases and J by 3 bases, and 5 bases separated the two germline ends. The CDR3 has 11 amino acids. CDR1 is SNHLY, CDR2 FYNNEI, per germline. The chain's CDR3 is CASSPSYEQYF. CDR3 nucleotides: TGTGCCAGCAGTCCCAGCTACGAGCAGTACTTC.